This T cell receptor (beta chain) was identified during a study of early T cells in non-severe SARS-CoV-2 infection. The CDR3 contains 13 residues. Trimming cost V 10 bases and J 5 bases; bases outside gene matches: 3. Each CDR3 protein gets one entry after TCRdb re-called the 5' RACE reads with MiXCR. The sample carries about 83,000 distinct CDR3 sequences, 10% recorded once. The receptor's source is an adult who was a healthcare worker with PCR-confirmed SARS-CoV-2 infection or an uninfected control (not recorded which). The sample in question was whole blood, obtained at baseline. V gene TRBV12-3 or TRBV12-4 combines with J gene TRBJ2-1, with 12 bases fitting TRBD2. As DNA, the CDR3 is TGTGCCACCAGACTAGCGGGAGACAATGAGCAGTTCTTC. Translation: CATRLAGDNEQFF.